Listed here is a single TCR beta chain. This clonotype was found many times. Its antigen has not been determined. No qualities accompany the bases; no much larger clone lies one base away. The CDR3, cysteine through phenylalanine, is 14 amino acids long. Here the CDR3 DNA is all that survives: 42 bases in frame from base 1. V loses 2 bases of germline sequence and J loses 3 bases, and the interval between the two ends is 9 bases. Based on the germline V gene, the CDR1 and CDR2 sequences are SGHTA and FQGTGA. These data originate in a study of CD8+CD57+ T cells in acquired aplastic anemia (dated by TCRdb to 2017 to 2018). For the study in its entirety: Extracted DNA from sorted CD4+ and CD8+ cells averaged about 3 ug, ranging from roughly 0.19 to 27.4 ug. Healthy donor samples averaged roughly 10 million reads for CD4+ and about 12 million for CD8+ cells.

Profiling of TCR beta VDJ combinations and CDR3 sequences used genomic DNA as the template. TCR repertoire sequencing was run on an Illumina HiSeq 2000. As for how the authors treated the data: TRBV/TRBJ rearrangement plots, CDR3 size and DJ length profiles, and Simpson's diversity index were used to evaluate the repertoires. The most abundant DNA sequence in the deep sequencing data was taken as the immunodominant clone. CDR3 amino acid sequences were screened for sharing across subjects and compared with published repertoires and the VDJdb database. TCRdb reanalyzed the raw reads on its own, using fastp at Q25 for trimming and MiXCR for clone calling, and kept in-frame beta chains. Rows matching on CDR3 protein sequence are summarized as one entry with the most common DNA and genes. The V and J calls were determined by TCRdb, not by the authors. The sample table lists hundreds of thousands of distinct CDR3 sequences, under 80% of them with a count of one. More than 3.5% of the sample is held by the ten biggest clonotypes.

The study deep-sequenced TCR repertoires of sorted CD4+ and CD8+ blood T cells from severe aplastic anemia patients and healthy subjects. Ficoll-Paque density gradient centrifugation was used to isolate peripheral blood mononuclear cells. CD4+ and CD8+ T cells were sorted by FACS or magnetic beads before DNA extraction. Results and caveats for the whole study, not just this receptor: No significant difference in CD8+ Simpson's diversity was found between patients and healthy controls (P=0.060). Roughly 30 CD8+ CDR3 sequences were shared between patients and controls but appeared highly expressed in patients and within their immunodominant clones.

The chain was built from TRBV7-3 and TRBJ2-3, with the D gene too uncertain to name. The specimen was sorted CD4+, CD8+, or CD8+CD57+ T cells (not recorded which) from PBMCs. The TCR originated in a human donor in good health, serving as a control. This receptor has the CDR3 CASSLGASTDTQYF. In nucleotide form, the sequence is TGTGCCAGCAGCTTAGGCGCAAGTACAGATACGCAGTATTTT.